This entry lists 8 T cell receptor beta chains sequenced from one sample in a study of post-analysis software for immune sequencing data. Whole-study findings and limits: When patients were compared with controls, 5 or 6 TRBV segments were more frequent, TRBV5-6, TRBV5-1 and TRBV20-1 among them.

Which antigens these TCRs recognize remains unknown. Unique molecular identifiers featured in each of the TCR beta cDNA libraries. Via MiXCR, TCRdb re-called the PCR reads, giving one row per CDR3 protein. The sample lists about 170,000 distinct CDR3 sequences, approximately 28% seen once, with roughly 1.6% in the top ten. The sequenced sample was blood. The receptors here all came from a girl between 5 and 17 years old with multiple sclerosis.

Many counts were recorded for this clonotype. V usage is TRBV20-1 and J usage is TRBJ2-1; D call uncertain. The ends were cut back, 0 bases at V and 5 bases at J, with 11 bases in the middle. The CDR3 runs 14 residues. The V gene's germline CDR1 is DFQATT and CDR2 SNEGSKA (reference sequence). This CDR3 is CSARDKAVNNEQFF. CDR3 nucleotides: TGCAGTGCTAGAGATAAGGCGGTGAACAATGAGCAGTTCTTC.

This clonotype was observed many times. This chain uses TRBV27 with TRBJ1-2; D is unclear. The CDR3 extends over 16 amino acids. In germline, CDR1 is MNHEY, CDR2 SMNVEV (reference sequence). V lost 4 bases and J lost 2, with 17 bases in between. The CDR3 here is CASSYLPSRVNYGYTF. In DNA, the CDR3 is TGTGCCAGCAGTTATCTCCCAAGTAGGGTAAACTATGGCTACACCTTC.

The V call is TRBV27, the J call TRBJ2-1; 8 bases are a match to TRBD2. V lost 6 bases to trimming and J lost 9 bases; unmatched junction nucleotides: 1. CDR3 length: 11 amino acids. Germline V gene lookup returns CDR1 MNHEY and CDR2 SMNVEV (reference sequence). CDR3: CASRAGGEQFF. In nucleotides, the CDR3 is TGTGCCAGCAGGGCGGGAGGTGAGCAGTTCTTC.

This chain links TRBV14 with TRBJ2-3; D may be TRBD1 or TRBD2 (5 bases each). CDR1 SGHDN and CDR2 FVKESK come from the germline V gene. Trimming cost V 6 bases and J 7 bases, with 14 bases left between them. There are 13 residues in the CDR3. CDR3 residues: CASRLTGTNTQYF. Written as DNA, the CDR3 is TGTGCCAGCAGACTAACCGGGACGAATACGCAGTATTTT.

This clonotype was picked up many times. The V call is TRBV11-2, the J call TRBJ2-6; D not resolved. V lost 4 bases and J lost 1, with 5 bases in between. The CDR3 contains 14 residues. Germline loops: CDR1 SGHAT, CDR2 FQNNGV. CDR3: CASSSTSGANVLTF. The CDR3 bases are TGTGCCAGCAGCTCTACGTCTGGGGCCAACGTCCTGACTTTC.

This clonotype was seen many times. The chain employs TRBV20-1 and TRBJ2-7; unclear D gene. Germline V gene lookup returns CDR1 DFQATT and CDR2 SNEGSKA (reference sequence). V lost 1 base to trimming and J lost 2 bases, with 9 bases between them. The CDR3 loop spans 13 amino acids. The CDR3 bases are TGCAGTGCTAGAGCTCAGGTCCCCTACGAGCAGTACTTC. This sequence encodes CSARAQVPYEQYF.

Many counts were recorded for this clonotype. The CDR3 reads CSAPSRRDLETQYF. CDR3 coding DNA: TGCAGTGCTCCCTCCCGGCGGGATCTTGAGACCCAGTACTTC. This chain links TRBV20-1 with TRBJ2-5; TRBD2 might be the D (6 bases). This CDR3 region has 14 residues. Germline V gives CDR1 DFQATT, CDR2 SNEGSKA (reference sequence). Between the trimmed V and J ends, which lost 5 bases and 5 bases, there was a span of 18 bases.

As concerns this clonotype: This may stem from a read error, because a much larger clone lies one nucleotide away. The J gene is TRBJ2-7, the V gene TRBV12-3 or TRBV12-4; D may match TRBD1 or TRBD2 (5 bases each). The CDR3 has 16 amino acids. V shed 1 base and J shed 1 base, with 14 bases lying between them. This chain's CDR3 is CASSLVGAGPSYEQYF. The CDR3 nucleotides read TGTGCCAGCAGTTTAGTCGGGGCAGGGCCGTCCTACGAGCAGTACTTC.